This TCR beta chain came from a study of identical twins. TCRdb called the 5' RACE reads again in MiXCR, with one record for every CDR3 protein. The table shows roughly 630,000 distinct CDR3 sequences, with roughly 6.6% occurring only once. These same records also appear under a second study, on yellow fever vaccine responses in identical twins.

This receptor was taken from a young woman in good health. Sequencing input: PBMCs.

CDR3 sequence: CATKLGGTDTQYF. CDR3 DNA: TGTGCCACCAAATTGGGAGGGACAGATACGCAGTATTTT. The gene calls are TRBV19 and TRBJ2-3, with 7 bases lining up with TRBD2. CDR3 size: 13 residues. Trimming removed 10 bases from V and 3 bases from J; junction bases left unmatched: 7. Germline CDR1 LNHDA, CDR2 SQIVND (reference sequence).